This paragraph covers one T cell receptor beta chain sequence. In this sample, this clone turned up a few times. Its antigen is not yet known. One base away lies a much larger clone, so this may be a sequencing read error. This entry belongs to a study of metastatic and nonmetastatic thyroid tumors (dated by TCRdb to between 2020 and 2021). As for the study more broadly: Repertoires were compared across peripheral blood and tumor or nodule tissue samples from malignant and benign thyroid patients. Summary of the overall study and its limitations: In both blood and tumor samples, malignant tumors were reported to have significantly higher TCR beta diversity than benign nodules.

No treatment had been received by any patient before thyroid surgery. Patient clinical samples collected from about 2012 to 2019 were retrospectively analysed using T-cell receptor beta sequencing. The CDR3 goes from the cysteine to the phenylalanine over 15 residues. This entry keeps only the CDR3 DNA: 45 bases, framed from base 1. The germline V and J ends show losses of 7 bases and 7 bases respectively, and no gene match explains 11 bases of the junction. The germline V gene specifies MGHDK as CDR1 and SYGVNS as CDR2. Libraries were prepared through PCR. Sequencing used an Illumina HiSeq 4000. The TCR beta-chain CDR3 region of each patient was profiled by high-throughput sequencing. In the paper's pipeline: Drawing on CDR3 differences between clinicopathological groups, the researchers built a classifier meant to tell apart patients with distant-metastatic papillary thyroid cancer. To measure repertoire diversity the researchers used the Shannon index, while the Morisita-Horn index served to gauge how similar the tumor and blood repertoires were. TCRdb ran its own pipeline on the public reads, namely fastp trimming at Q25 and MiXCR clone calling, and kept in-frame beta chains. These V and J calls derive from TCRdb rather than the authors' analysis. Recorded for this sample are about 40,000 clones; about a sixth of them occurred a single time. The top ten hold more than 9% of the sample.

The sample was tumor tissue. This chain joins TRBV25-1 to TRBJ2-2, with 8 bases aligning to TRBD2. This TCR came from a female donor with papillary thyroid cancer or a benign thyroid nodule (not recorded which). Some clones in this sample may be carry-over from other donors' samples. The DNA sequence is given as TGTGCCAGCAAACCAGGGACTAGAGATTACGGGGAGCTGTTTTTT. This encodes CASKPGTRDYGELFF.